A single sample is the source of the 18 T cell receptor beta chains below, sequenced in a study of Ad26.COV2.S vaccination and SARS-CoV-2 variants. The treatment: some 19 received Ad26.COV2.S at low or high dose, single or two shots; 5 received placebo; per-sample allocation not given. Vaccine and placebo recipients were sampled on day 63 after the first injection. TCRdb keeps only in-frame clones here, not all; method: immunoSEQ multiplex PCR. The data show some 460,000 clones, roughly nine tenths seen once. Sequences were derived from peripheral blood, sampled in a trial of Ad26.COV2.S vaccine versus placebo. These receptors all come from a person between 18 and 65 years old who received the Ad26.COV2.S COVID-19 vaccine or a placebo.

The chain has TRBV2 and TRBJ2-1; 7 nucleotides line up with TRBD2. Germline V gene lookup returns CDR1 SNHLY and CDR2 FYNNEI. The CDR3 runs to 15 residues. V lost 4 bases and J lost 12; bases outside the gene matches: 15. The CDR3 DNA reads TGTGCCAGCAGTGGGGGGGGTTTGGGCACAATGAGGCAGTTCTTC. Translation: CASSGGGLGTMRQFF.

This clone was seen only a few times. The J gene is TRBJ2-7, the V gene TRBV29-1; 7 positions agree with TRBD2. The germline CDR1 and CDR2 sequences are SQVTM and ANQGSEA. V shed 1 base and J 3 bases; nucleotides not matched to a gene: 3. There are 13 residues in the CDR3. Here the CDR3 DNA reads TGCAGCGTTGAAGGCGGGGGTAGCTACGAGCAGTACTTC. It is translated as CSVEGGGSYEQYF.

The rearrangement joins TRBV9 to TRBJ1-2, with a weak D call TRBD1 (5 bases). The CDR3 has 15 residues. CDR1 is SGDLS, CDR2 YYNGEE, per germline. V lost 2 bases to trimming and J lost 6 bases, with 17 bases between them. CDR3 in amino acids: CASSVAPGPRDGYTF. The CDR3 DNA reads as TGTGCCAGCAGCGTCGCCCCGGGACCCAGGGATGGCTACACCTTC. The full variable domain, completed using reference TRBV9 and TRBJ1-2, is DSGVTQTPKHLITATGQRVTLRCSPRSGDLSVYWYQQSLDQGLQFLIQYYNGEERAKGNILERFSAQQFPDLHSELNLSSLELGDSALYFCASSVAPGPRDGYTFGSGTRLTVV.

The chain's CDR3 is CASSIGLGQGNTGELFF. CDR3 in DNA: TGTGCCAGTAGTATAGGACTGGGACAGGGGAACACCGGGGAGCTGTTTTTT. The V call is TRBV19, the J call TRBJ2-2; 9 bases align to TRBD1. Germline-derived CDR1 and CDR2 are LNHDA and SQIVND (reference sequence). Germline trimming cut 1 base from V and 1 base from J; bases unmatched to any gene: 4. The CDR3 contains 17 residues.

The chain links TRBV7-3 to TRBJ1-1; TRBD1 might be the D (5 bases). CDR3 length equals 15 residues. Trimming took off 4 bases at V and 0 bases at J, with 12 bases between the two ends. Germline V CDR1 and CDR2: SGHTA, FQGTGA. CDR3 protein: CASSSSGLMNTEAFF. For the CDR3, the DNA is TGTGCCAGCAGCTCCTCGGGACTCATGAACACTGAAGCTTTCTTT.

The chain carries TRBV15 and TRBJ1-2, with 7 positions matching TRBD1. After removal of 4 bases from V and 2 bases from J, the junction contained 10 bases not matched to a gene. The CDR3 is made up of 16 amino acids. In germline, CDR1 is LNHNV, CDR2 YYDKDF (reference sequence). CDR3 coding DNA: TGTGCCACCAGCATACAGAGCAGGGGGTTAAACTATGGCTACACCTTC. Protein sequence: CATSIQSRGLNYGYTF.

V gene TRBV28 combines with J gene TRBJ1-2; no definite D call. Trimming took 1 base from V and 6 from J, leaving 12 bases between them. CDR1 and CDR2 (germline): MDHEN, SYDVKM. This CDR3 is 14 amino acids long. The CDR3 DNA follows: TGTGCCAGCAGTTTATTCACGACCGAGGATGGCTACACCTTC. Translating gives CASSLFTTEDGYTF.

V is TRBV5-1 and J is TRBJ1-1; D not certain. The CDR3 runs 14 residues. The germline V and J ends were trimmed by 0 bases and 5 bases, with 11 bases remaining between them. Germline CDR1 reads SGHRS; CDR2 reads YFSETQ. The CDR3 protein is CASSLGLLLTEAFF. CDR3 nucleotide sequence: TGCGCCAGCAGCTTGGGGCTGCTACTTACTGAAGCTTTCTTT.

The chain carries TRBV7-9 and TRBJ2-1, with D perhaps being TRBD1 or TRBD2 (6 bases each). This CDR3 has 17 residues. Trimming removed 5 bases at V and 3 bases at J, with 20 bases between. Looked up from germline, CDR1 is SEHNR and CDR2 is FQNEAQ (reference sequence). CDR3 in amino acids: CASSQRRGGTNYNEQFF. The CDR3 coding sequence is TGTGCCAGCAGCCAACGACGCGGCGGGACAAACTACAATGAGCAGTTCTTC.

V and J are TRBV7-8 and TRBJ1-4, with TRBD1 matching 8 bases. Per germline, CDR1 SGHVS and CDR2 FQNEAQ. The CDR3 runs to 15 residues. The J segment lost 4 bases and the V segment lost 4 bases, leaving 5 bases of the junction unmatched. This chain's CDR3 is CASSSDRVLNEKLFF. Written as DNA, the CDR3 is TGTGCCAGCAGCTCGGACAGGGTTCTTAATGAAAAACTGTTTTTT.

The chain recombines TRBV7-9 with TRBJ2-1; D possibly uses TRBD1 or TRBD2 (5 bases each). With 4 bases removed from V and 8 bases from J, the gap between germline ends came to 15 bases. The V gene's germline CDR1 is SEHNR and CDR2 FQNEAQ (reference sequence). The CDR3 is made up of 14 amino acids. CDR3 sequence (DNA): TGTGCCAGCAGCTCGGGGCTCAACATCCATGAGCAGTTCTTC. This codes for CASSSGLNIHEQFF.

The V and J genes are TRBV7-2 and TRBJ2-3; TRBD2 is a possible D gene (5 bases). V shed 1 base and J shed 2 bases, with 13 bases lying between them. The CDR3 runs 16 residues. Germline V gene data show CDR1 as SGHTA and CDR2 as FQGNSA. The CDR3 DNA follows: TGTGCCAGCAGCTTAGGGGCTAGCCGGTACACAGATACGCAGTATTTT. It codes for CASSLGASRYTDTQYF.

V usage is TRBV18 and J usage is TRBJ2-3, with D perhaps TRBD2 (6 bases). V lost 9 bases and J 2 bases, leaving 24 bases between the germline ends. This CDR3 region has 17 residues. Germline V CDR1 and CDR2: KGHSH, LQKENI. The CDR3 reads CASSGGGFEGATDTQYF. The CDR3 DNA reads TGTGCCAGTTCCGGGGGTGGTTTTGAAGGGGCCACAGATACGCAGTATTTT.

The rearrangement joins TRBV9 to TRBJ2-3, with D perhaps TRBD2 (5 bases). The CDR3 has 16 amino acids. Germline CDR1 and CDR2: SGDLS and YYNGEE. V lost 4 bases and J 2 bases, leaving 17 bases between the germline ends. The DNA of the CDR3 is TGTGCCAGCAGCTCCACGACGGACTTAATCACAGATACGCAGTATTTT. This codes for CASSSTTDLITDTQYF.

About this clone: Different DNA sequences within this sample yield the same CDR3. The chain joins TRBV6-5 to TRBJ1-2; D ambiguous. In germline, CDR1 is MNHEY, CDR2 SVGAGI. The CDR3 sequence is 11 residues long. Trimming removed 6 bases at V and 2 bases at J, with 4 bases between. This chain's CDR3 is CASRANYGYTF. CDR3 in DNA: TGTGCCAGCAGGGCCAACTATGGCTACACCTTC.

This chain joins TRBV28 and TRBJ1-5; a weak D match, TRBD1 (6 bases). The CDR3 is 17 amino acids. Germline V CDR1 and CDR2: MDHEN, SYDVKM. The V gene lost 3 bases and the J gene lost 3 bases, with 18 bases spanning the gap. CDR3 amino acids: CASSFVVGGGYNQPQHF. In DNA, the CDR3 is TGTGCCAGCAGTTTCGTTGTAGGTGGGGGCTACAATCAGCCCCAGCATTTT. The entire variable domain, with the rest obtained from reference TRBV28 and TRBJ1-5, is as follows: DVKVTQSSRYLVKRTGEKVFLECVQDMDHENMFWYRQDPGLGLRLIYFSYDVKMKEKGDIPEGYSVSREKKERFSLILESASTNQTSMYLCASSFVVGGGYNQPQHFGDGTRLSIL.

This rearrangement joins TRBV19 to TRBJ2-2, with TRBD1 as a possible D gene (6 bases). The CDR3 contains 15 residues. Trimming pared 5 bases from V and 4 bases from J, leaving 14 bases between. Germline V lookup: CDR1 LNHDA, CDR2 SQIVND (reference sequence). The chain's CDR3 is CASSYTGYGTGELFF. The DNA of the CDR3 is TGTGCCAGTAGTTATACAGGGTACGGCACCGGGGAGCTGTTTTTT.

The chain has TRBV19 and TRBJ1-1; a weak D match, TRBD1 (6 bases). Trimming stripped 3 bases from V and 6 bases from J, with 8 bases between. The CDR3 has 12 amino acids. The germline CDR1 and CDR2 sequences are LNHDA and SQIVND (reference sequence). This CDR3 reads CASSMGAAEAFF. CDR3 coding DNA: TGTGCCAGTAGTATGGGGGCGGCTGAAGCTTTCTTT.